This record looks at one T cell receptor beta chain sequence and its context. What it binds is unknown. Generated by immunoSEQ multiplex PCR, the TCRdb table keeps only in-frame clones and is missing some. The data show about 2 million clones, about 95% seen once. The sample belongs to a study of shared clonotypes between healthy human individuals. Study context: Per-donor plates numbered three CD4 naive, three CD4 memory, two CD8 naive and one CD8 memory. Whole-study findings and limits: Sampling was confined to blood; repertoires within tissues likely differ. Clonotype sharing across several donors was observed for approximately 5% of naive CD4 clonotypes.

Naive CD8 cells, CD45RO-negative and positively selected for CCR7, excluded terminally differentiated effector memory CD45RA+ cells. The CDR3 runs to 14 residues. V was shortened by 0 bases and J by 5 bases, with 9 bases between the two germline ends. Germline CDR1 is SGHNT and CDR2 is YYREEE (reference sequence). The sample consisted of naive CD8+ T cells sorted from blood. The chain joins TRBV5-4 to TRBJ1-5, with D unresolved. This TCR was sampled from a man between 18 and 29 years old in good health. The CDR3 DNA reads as TGTGCCAGCAGCTTGGAGGGCAGTTATCAGCCCCAGCATTTT. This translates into CASSLEGSYQPQHF.